These 8 T cell receptor beta chains share one sample of origin, sequenced in a study of metastatic and nonmetastatic thyroid tumors. All patients reached thyroid surgery having received no treatment beforehand. TCRdb called clones again from the PCR reads with MiXCR. The data show some 15,000 clones, roughly 22% seen once. The sample taken for sequencing was adjacent normal tissue. These receptors all stem from a female donor with papillary thyroid cancer or a benign thyroid nodule (not recorded which). Some clones in this sample may be carry-over from other donors' samples.

The rearrangement joins TRBV2 to TRBJ2-1, with 11 bases that match TRBD2. Trimming at V came to 6 bases and at J to 8 bases, leaving 9 bases not matched to a gene. The CDR3 has 15 amino acids. CDR1 and CDR2 from the germline V gene are SNHLY and FYNNEI. The CDR3 bases are TGTGCCAGCAGGGGTAGCGGGAGGGCCTCGGATGAGCAGTTCTTC. This sequence encodes CASRGSGRASDEQFF.

The chain links TRBV28 to TRBJ1-5; 7 nucleotides agree with TRBD1. Germline lookup yields CDR1 MDHEN and CDR2 SYDVKM. Unmatched junction bases numbered 6, after V lost 5 bases and J lost 5 bases. The CDR3 loop spans 14 amino acids. This CDR3 reads CASSNRGKDQPQHF. DNA of the CDR3: TGTGCCAGCAGTAACAGGGGAAAAGATCAGCCCCAGCATTTT.

This clone has ten or more counts. The chain uses TRBV28 and TRBJ1-1; a weak D match, TRBD1 (6 bases). The V gene lost 10 bases and the J gene lost 0 bases, with 15 bases spanning the gap. CDR3 length: 14 residues. The V gene's germline CDR1 is MDHEN and CDR2 SYDVKM. CDR3 sequence reads: CATKRGDVNTEAFF. CDR3 sequence (DNA): TGTGCCACAAAGAGGGGGGATGTGAACACTGAAGCTTTCTTT. Supplemented by reference TRBV28 and TRBJ1-1, the full variable domain reads DVKVTQSSRYLVKRTGEKVFLECVQDMDHENMFWYRQDPGLGLRLIYFSYDVKMKEKGDIPEGYSVSREKKERFSLILESASTNQTSMYLCATKRGDVNTEAFFGQGTRLTVV.

This chain uses TRBV12-3 or TRBV12-4 with TRBJ2-3; 7 nucleotides match TRBD1. The CDR3 length is 17 residues. Trimming took 6 bases from V and 2 from J; bases not matched to a gene: 14. CDR3 residues: CASSRSTTTGNTDTQYF. DNA for the CDR3: TGTGCCAGCAGCCGAAGTACGACGACAGGGAACACAGATACGCAGTATTTT.

Note on this clone: A much larger clone is a single base away; this may be a read error. The gene calls are TRBV11-2 and TRBJ1-5; TRBD1 might be the D (5 bases). V dropped 4 bases and J dropped 2 bases, with 12 bases sitting between them. CDR3 size: 15 residues. Germline values: CDR1 SGHAT, CDR2 FQNNGV. CDR3: CASSSDSGGNQPQHF. CDR3 bases: TGTGCCAGCAGCTCAGACTCGGGGGGCAATCAGCCCCAGCATTTT.

This clone has just a few counts. The rearrangement uses TRBV19 and TRBJ1-5; maybe TRBD1 (5 bases). CDR1 is LNHDA and CDR2 is SQIVND in the germline V gene (reference sequence). V was cut by 3 bases and J by 1 base, with 7 bases left in between. The CDR3 sequence is 14 residues long. The CDR3 nucleotides read TGTGCCAGTAGTATGGGACCGAGCAATCAGCCCCAGCATTTT. This sequence encodes CASSMGPSNQPQHF.

The chain links TRBV6-1 to TRBJ1-2, with D possibly being TRBD1 (5 bases). The CDR3 runs 13 residues. Germline V gene sequence: CDR1 MNHNS, CDR2 SASEGT. V dropped 5 bases and J dropped 0 bases, with 7 bases sitting between them. The CDR3 coding sequence is TGTGCCAGCAGTACAGGCTCTAACTATGGCTACACCTTC. Its translation: CASSTGSNYGYTF.

The chain joins TRBV28 to TRBJ2-7; D is perhaps TRBD1 (7 bases). The V end was cut by 5 bases, the J end by 3 bases, with 14 bases between. Germline V lookup: CDR1 MDHEN, CDR2 SYDVKM. The CDR3 consists of 14 residues. CDR3 bases: TGTGCCAGCAGTCTCAACAGGGGACTCTACGAGCAGTACTTC. Its translation is CASSLNRGLYEQYF. Supplemented by reference TRBV28 and TRBJ2-7, the full variable domain reads DVKVTQSSRYLVKRTGEKVFLECVQDMDHENMFWYRQDPGLGLRLIYFSYDVKMKEKGDIPEGYSVSREKKERFSLILESASTNQTSMYLCASSLNRGLYEQYFGPGTRLTVT.